The clone carrying this T cell receptor (beta chain) was seen a single time. These data originate in a study of T cell changes during pregnancy in multiple sclerosis. Repertoires were generated with immunoSEQ multiplex PCR, while TCRdb's copy carries only in-frame clones and drops some. The table shows 35,000 to 50,000 clones, with about 85% occurring only once. The V gene lost 6 bases and the J gene lost 4 bases, with 13 bases spanning the gap. The CDR3 has 14 amino acids. Germline V gives CDR1 KGHSH, CDR2 LQKENI. The sequenced sample was CD4+ T cells from peripheral blood mononuclear cells, obtained before pregnancy. The chain combines TRBV18 with TRBJ2-1; possibly TRBD2 for D (5 bases). This TCR came from a female donor with multiple sclerosis, enrolled in a pregnancy study. This CDR3 is CASSRTSGYNEQFF. The CDR3 DNA follows: TGTGCCAGCTCGAGAACGAGCGGTTACAATGAGCAGTTCTTC.